This record covers a single T cell receptor beta chain. These data belong to a study of blood T cell repertoires in COVID-19. The wider study: The origin of the acute and convalescent COVID-19 samples was the United States, Italy and Spain. Nucleic acid was either cDNA or gDNA, and it came from T cells, B-cell-depleted T cells, or PBMCs.

How the authors handled the data: Reference gene primer amplification gave estimated nucleated cell counts. Sequencing was performed with immunoSEQ multiplex PCR; in TCRdb, only in-frame clones are kept and a portion is missing. V and J calls and clone size follow that table, whereas D and trimming were derived from the DNA. The sample gives fewer than 100,000 clones, around 90% of which show up once; 4.5% to 5.5% is in the top ten. Input material: peripheral blood. The clonotype was recovered from a woman older than 75 with acute or convalescent COVID-19.

The CDR3 loop is CASTNKGIAGGIETQYF. The CDR3 coding sequence is TGTGCCAGCACCAACAAGGGGATAGCGGGGGGTATAGAGACCCAGTACTTC. V and J are TRBV27 and TRBJ2-5; 10 nucleotides line up with TRBD2. Trimming took 7 bases from V and 4 from J; bases not matched to a gene: 15. The CDR3 runs 17 residues. CDR1 and CDR2 (germline): MNHEY, SMNVEV (reference sequence).